This TCR beta chain was observed in a study of shared clonotypes between healthy human individuals. V shed 8 bases and J 7 bases; nucleotides not matched to a gene: 10. Germline assignment: CDR1 SEHNR and CDR2 FQNEAQ (reference sequence). CDR3 length: 15 residues. Assay used: immunoSEQ multiplex PCR; TCRdb lists only in-frame clones, some missing. The sample yields under 2,000,000 clones, over 85% seen once. Naive CD8 populations comprised CD45RO-negative cells positively selected for CCR7, excluding terminally differentiated effector memory CD45RA+ cells. The chain links TRBV7-9 to TRBJ2-2; 10 nucleotides line up with TRBD1. This clonotype was obtained from a man younger than 35 in good health. Sequenced input: naive CD8+ T cells sorted from blood. This CDR3 reads CASLWGQGIVGELFF. The CDR3 bases are TGTGCCAGCCTTTGGGGACAGGGGATCGTCGGGGAGCTGTTTTTT.